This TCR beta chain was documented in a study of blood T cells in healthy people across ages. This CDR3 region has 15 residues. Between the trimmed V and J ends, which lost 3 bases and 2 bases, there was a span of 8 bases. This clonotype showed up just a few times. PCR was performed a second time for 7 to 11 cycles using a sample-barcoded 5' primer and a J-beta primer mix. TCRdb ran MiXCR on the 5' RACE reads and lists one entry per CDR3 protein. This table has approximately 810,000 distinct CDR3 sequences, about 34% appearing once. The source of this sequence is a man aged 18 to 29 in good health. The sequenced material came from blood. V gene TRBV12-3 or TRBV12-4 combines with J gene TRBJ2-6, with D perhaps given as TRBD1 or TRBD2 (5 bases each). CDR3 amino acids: CASSLGETGANVLTF. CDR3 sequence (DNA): TGTGCCAGCAGTTTGGGGGAGACTGGGGCCAACGTCCTGACTTTC.